The clone carrying this T cell receptor beta chain was detected many times. What it binds is not known. CDR3 regions of TCR beta were amplified from RNA transcripts. An initial RT-PCR round employing HTBI primers preceded a second-round multiplex PCR. MiXCR, run by TCRdb on the multiplex PCR reads, gives a single entry per CDR3 protein. The data show a few hundred thousand distinct CDR3 sequences, 15% to 20% seen once. The germline V gene encodes CDR1 MNHEY and CDR2 SVGEGT. V shed 4 bases and J shed 0 bases, with 13 bases lying between them. The CDR3 spans 15 residues. This entry is derived from a study of Graves' ophthalmopathy and Graves' hyperthyroidism. Study findings and constraints: Both a 70.59% sensitivity and an approximately 74% specificity characterized the model's predictions of ophthalmopathy progression.

Ophthalmopathy cases showed moderate-to-severe activity, scoring CAS ≥3 and NOSPECS ≥4, with duration under 3 months. Someone took the PBMCs out of more than 9 ml of fresh peripheral blood. The sequencing input was peripheral blood. The chain recombines TRBV6-2 or TRBV6-3 with TRBJ2-7; D tentatively fits TRBD1 or TRBD2 (5 bases each). This receptor was obtained from a woman aged 18-29 years with Graves' ophthalmopathy. The CDR3 DNA is TGTGCCAGCAGTTCTCCGGGACGGCCCTCCTACGAGCAGTACTTC. Translated, it gives CASSSPGRPSYEQYF.